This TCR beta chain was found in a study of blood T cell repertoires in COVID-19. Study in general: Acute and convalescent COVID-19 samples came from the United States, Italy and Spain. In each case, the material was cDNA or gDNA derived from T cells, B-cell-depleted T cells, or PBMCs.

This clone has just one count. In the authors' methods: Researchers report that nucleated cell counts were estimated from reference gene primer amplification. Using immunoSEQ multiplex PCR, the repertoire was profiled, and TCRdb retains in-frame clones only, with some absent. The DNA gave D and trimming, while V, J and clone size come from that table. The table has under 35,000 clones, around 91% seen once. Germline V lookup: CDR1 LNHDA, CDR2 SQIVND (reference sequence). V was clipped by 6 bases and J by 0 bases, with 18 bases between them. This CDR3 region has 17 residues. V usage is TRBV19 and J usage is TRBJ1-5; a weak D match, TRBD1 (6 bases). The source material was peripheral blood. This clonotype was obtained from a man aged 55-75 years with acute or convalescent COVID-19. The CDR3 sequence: CASRTLGQKNSNQPQHF. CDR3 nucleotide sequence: TGTGCCAGTAGAACTCTCGGACAGAAGAATAGCAATCAGCCCCAGCATTTT.